This T cell receptor beta chain was identified during a study of CD8 T cells in Susac syndrome. Study-wide context: Treatment at blood withdrawal was none, corticosteroids, or intravenous immunoglobulin alone in Susac syndrome patients.

A quantity of roughly 0.5 to 1 ug RNA underwent reverse transcription using random hexamers. Amplification of TCR beta CDR3 used immunoSEQ multiplex PCR across 54 Vbeta and 13 Jbeta. Each CDR3 protein is one row after TCRdb ran MiXCR on the immunoSEQ multiplex PCR reads. The table lists approximately 180,000 distinct CDR3 sequences, roughly 90% of them singletons. The CDR3 is 16 residues long. Germline V gives CDR1 DFQATT, CDR2 SNEGSKA (reference sequence). With 6 bases clipped from V and 0 bases from J, the junction kept 7 bases outside the gene matches. Input material: CD4+ T cells from PBMCs. The chain links TRBV20-1 to TRBJ2-1; 11 bases map to TRBD2. The source is a human donor with Susac syndrome. The CDR3 is CSARTSGSSSYNEQFF. CDR3 nucleotides: TGCAGTGCGCGGACTAGCGGGTCAAGCTCCTACAATGAGCAGTTCTTC.